This T cell receptor beta chain appears in the sequencing data of a study of blood T cell repertoires in COVID-19. About the study: Both acute and convalescent COVID-19 samples were obtained from the United States, Italy and Spain. From T cells, B-cell-depleted T cells, or PBMCs came the material, which was cDNA or gDNA.

Recruited during active infection, patients (from Seattle) were subsequently followed longitudinally. Per the study methods: Reference gene primer amplification yielded estimated nucleated cell counts. Sequenced by immunoSEQ multiplex PCR; TCRdb stores in-frame clones only, minus some. That table is the source of V, J and clone size, and D and trimming were worked out from the DNA. The sample lists approximately 340,000 clones, roughly 90% occurring once. The receptor's source is a man aged 25-45 years with COVID-19, enrolled during active disease. The sample was peripheral blood.

The CDR3 DNA sequence: TGTGCCAGCAGTTTATACGGGAGCTCTGGAAACACCATATATTTT. Translating it yields CASSLYGSSGNTIYF. The J gene is TRBJ1-3, the V gene TRBV27; D is undetermined. Trimming left V 1 base short and J 0 bases short, with 7 bases between. CDR1 MNHEY and CDR2 SMNVEV come from the germline V gene (reference sequence). The CDR3 is 15 amino acids.